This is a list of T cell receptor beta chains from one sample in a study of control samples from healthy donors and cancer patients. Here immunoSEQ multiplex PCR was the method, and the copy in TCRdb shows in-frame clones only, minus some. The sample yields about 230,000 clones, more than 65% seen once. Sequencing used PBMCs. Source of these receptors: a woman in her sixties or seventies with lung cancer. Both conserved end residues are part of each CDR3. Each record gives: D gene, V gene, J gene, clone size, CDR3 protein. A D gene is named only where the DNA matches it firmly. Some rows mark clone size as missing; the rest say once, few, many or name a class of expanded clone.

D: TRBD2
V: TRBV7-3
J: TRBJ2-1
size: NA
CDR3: CASSFGLAGYNEQFF

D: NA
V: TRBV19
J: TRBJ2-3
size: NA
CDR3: CASRSRPIGRREDTQYF

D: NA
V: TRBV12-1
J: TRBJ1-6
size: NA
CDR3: CASSFTGAGSPLHF

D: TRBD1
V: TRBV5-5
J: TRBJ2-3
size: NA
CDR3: CASSWGTGTDTQYF

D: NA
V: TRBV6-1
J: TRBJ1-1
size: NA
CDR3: CASSEGVRDTEAFF

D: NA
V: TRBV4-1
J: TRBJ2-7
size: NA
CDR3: CASSSGRNLHYEQYF

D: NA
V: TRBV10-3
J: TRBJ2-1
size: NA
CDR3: CAISESSPGPPEQFF

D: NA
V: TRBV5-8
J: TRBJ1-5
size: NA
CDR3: CASSLVTAYNQPQHF

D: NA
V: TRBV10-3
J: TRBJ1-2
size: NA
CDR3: CAISDTYGYTF

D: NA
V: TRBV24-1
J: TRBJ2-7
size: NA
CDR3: CATSLTGTYEQYF

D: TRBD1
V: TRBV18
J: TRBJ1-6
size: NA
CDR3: CASSPGQGGSSYNSPLHF

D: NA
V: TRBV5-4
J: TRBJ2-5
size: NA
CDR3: CASSLVGDQETQYF

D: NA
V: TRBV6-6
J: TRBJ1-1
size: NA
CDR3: CASETSQGEAFF

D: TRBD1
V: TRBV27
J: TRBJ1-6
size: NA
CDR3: CASREGTGIFSPLHF

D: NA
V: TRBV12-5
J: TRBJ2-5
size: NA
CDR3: CASGLVRETQYF

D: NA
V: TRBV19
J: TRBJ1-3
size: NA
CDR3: CASSIAPAISGNTIYF

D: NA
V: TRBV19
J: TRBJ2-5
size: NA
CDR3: CASGRAEETQYF

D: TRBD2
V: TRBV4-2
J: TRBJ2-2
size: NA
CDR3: CASSQAEGGRSGTGELFF

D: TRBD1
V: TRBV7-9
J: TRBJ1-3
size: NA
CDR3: CASSLARTGGSGNTIYF

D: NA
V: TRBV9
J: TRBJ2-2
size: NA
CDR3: CASSVAPGGANTGELFF

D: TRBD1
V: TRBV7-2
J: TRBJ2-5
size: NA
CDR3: CASSSNRGKETQYF

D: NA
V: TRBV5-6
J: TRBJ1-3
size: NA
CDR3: CASSLSGLNSGNTIYF

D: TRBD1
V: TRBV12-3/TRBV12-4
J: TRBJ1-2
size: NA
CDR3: CASRRGQGGYTF

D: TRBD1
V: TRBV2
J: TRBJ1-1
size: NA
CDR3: CASSSEGQGASGAFF

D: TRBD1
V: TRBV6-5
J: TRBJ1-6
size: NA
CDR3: CASPRDSYSPLHF

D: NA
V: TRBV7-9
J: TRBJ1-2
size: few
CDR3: CASMAGANYGYTF

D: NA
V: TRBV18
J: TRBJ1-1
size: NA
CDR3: CASSPQENTEAFF

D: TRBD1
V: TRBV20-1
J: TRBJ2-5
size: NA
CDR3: CSVARGETQYF

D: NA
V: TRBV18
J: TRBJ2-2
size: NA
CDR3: CASSPGGTWTGELFF

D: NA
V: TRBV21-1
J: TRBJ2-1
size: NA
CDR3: CASSKVANEQFF

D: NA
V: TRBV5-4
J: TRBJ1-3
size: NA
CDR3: CASSLDSYSGNTIYF

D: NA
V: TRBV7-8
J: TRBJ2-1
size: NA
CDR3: CASSSDPLYNEQFF

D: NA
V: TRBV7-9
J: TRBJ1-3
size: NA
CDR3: CASSLAPEVRGNTIYF

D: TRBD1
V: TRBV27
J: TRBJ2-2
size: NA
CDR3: CASSPTGWAGELFF

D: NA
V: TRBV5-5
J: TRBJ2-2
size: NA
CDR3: CASSLKLGGGTGELFF

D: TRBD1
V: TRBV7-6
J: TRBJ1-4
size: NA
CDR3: CASSLTKDRGEKLFF

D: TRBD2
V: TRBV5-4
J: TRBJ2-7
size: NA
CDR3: CASSPGVHGRVHEQYF

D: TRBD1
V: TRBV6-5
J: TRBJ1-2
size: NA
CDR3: CASNTGGWIYGYTF

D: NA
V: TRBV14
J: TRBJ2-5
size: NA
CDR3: CASSPSSRVRETQYF

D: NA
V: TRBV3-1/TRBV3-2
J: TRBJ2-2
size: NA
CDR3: CASSGGRLFLTGELFF

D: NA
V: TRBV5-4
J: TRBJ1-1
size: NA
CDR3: CASSIVAGEAFF

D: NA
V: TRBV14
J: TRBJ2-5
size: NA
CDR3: CASSRGQETQYF

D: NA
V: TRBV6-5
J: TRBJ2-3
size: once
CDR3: CASSITDTQYF

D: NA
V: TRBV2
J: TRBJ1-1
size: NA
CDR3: CASGVGGVRTEAFF

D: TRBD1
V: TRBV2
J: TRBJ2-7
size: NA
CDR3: CASSRDSMYEQYF

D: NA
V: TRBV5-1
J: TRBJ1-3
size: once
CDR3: CASSLAGPRSGNTIYF

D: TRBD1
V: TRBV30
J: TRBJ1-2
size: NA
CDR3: CAWSYLGQGNGYTF

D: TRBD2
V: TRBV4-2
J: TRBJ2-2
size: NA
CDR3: CASSQDGASGAGELFF

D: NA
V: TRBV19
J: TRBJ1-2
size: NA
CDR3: CASSTGTVYGYTF

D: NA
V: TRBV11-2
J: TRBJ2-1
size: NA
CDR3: CASSSRIDQSYNEQFF

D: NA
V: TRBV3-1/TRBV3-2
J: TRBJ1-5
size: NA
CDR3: CASSRGGSNQPQHF

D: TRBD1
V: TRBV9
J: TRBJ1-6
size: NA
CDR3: CASSPQQGTNSPLHF

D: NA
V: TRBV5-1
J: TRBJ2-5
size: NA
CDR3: CASSFNGRRSETQYF

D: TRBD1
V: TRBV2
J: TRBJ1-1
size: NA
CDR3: CASRLDREGGTEAFF

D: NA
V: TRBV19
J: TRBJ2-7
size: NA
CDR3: CASSEQGYEQYF

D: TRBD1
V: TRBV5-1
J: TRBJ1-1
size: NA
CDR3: CASSLGTGRQGTEAFF

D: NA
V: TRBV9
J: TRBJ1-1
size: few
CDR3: CASSPRTRYTEAFF

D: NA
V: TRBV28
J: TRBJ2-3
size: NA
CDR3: CASSLRQASTDTQYF

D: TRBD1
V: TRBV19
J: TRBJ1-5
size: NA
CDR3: CASSPRTGAGDNQPQHF